This is a list of T cell receptor beta chains from one sample in a study of shared clonotypes between healthy human individuals. The data were produced by immunoSEQ multiplex PCR, yet TCRdb's version contains in-frame clones alone and is incomplete. The sample lists more than 550,000 clones; approximately 90% were seen once. The sequenced material came from naive CD8+ T cells sorted from blood. These receptors were obtained from a man under 40 in good health. CDR3s include the opening cysteine and the closing phenylalanine or tryptophan. A D gene is named only where the DNA matches it firmly. Rows give clone size only sometimes, using once, few, many, or a class for an expanded clone.

J gene: TRBJ2-3
D gene: .
clone size: .
V gene: TRBV27
CDR3 protein: CASSLMATADTQYF
CDR3 DNA: TGTGCCAGCAGTTTAATGGCCACGGCAGATACGCAGTATTTT

J gene: TRBJ2-7
D gene: TRBD2
clone size: .
V gene: TRBV14
CDR3 protein: CASSTTSPYYEQYF
CDR3 DNA: TGTGCCAGCAGCACGACTAGCCCTTACTACGAGCAGTACTTC

J gene: TRBJ2-1
D gene: TRBD2
clone size: once
V gene: TRBV9
CDR3 protein: CASSVGRASAGDREQFF
CDR3 DNA: TGTGCCAGCAGCGTAGGAAGGGCTAGCGCGGGAGATAGGGAGCAGTTCTTC

J gene: TRBJ2-2
D gene: TRBD1
clone size: .
V gene: TRBV10-3
CDR3 protein: CAISETGGAITGELFF
CDR3 DNA: TGTGCCATCAGCGAGACAGGGGGCGCTATCACCGGGGAGCTGTTTTTT

J gene: TRBJ1-1
D gene: .
clone size: .
V gene: TRBV5-1
CDR3 protein: CASSLGVNTEAFF
CDR3 DNA: TGCGCCAGCAGCTTGGGAGTGAACACTGAAGCTTTCTTT

J gene: TRBJ2-7
D gene: .
clone size: .
V gene: TRBV5-6
CDR3 protein: CASSRTVYEQYF
CDR3 DNA: TGTGCCAGCAGCCGGACTGTCTACGAGCAGTACTTC

J gene: TRBJ2-2
D gene: .
clone size: .
V gene: TRBV7-9
CDR3 protein: CASSLTNTGELFF
CDR3 DNA: TGTGCCAGCAGCTTGACGAACACCGGGGAGCTGTTTTTT

J gene: TRBJ1-1
D gene: .
clone size: once
V gene: TRBV29-1
CDR3 protein: CSVEPGDGMNTEAFF
CDR3 DNA: TGCAGCGTTGAACCAGGGGACGGGATGAACACTGAAGCTTTCTTT

J gene: TRBJ2-1
D gene: .
clone size: .
V gene: TRBV5-1
CDR3 protein: CASSLEYNEQFF
CDR3 DNA: TGCGCCAGCAGCTTAGAATACAATGAGCAGTTCTTC

J gene: TRBJ2-7
D gene: .
clone size: .
V gene: TRBV7-9
CDR3 protein: CASSLAQGFSYEQYF
CDR3 DNA: TGTGCCAGCAGCTTAGCACAGGGCTTCTCCTACGAGCAGTACTTC